The 19 T cell receptor beta chains listed next were all sequenced from one sample in a study of blood T cell repertoires in COVID-19. Only in-frame clones appear in the TCRdb table, and some are missing; sequencing was by immunoSEQ multiplex PCR. The sample carries 450,000 to 500,000 clones, about 85% recorded once. The sample consisted of PBMCs or T cells enriched from blood (not recorded which). These receptors all come from a woman aged 55-70 years who had recovered from COVID-19.

In nucleotides, the CDR3 is TGTGCCATCAGGACTAGCGGGGAAGAGACCCAGTACTTC. Residues: CAIRTSGEETQYF. The V and J genes are TRBV10-3 and TRBJ2-5; 11 nucleotides line up with TRBD2. There are 13 residues in the CDR3. The V and J ends lost 6 bases and 3 bases, in that order; junction bases with no gene match: 0. Germline V CDR1 and CDR2: ENHRY, SYGVKD.

The J gene is TRBJ1-1, the V gene TRBV4-1; 9 bases are shared with TRBD1. CDR3 length: 15 amino acids. Unmatched junction bases numbered 3, after V lost 1 base and J lost 3 bases. Germline V gives CDR1 MGHRA, CDR2 YSYEKL. CDR3: CASSQVTGGDTEAFF. The CDR3 nucleotides read TGCGCCAGCAGCCAAGTGACAGGGGGGGACACTGAAGCTTTCTTT.

The chain couples TRBV19 to TRBJ2-2; possibly TRBD1 for D (5 bases). This CDR3 has 16 amino acids. Germline V lookup: CDR1 LNHDA, CDR2 SQIVND (reference sequence). V shed 6 bases and J shed 1 base, with 15 bases lying between them. The CDR3 bases are TGTGCCAGTAGGCAGACCAGGGAAAGGAACACCGGGGAGCTGTTTTTT. This sequence encodes CASRQTRERNTGELFF. Supplemented by reference TRBV19 and TRBJ2-2, the full variable domain reads DGGITQSPKYLFRKEGQNVTLSCEQNLNHDAMYWYRQDPGQGLRLIYYSQIVNDFQKGDIAEGYSVSREKKESFPLTVTSAQKNPTAFYLCASRQTRERNTGELFFGEGSRLTVL.

The V and J genes are TRBV5-1 and TRBJ1-6; possible D gene TRBD1, 6 bases. This CDR3 contains 16 residues. Germline V gives CDR1 SGHRS, CDR2 YFSETQ. V was pared by 0 bases and J by 14 bases, with 21 bases between. This CDR3 is CASSLAIGTPSVTLHF. The CDR3 coding sequence is TGCGCCAGCAGCTTGGCCATAGGGACACCTTCAGTCACCCTCCACTTT.

The count of this clone is one. This rearrangement joins TRBV10-3 to TRBJ1-6, with unresolved D. In germline, CDR1 is ENHRY, CDR2 SYGVKD. V dropped 2 bases and J dropped 8 bases, with 10 bases sitting between them. The length of the CDR3 is 14 residues. The CDR3 sequence: CAISERGGDSPLHF. CDR3 bases: TGTGCCATCAGTGAGCGGGGAGGTGATTCACCCCTCCACTTT.

The chain recombines TRBV11-3 with TRBJ1-2; 10 bases agree with TRBD1. CDR1 is SGHNT and CDR2 is YENEEA in the germline V gene. V dropped 5 bases and J dropped 10; count of bases not matched to a gene: 4. The CDR3 extends over 12 amino acids. The CDR3 nucleotides are TGTGCCAGCAGCCACGGACAGGGGGACTACACCTTC. It specifies CASSHGQGDYTF.

The rearrangement joins TRBV6-7 to TRBJ2-1; TRBD1 might be the D (5 bases). TRBV6-7 falls under the ORF class, with uncertain function. CDR3 length equals 18 residues. Trimming took off 3 bases at V and 4 bases at J, with 22 bases between the two ends. The CDR3 protein is CASSYGRAISGRYNEQFF. The CDR3 coding sequence is TGTGCCAGCAGTTATGGCAGGGCTATCTCAGGCCGTTACAATGAGCAGTTCTTC.

This clone was picked up many times. The chain has TRBV4-1 and TRBJ1-1, with TRBD1 as a possible D gene (5 bases). The CDR3 extends over 14 amino acids. Germline lookup yields CDR1 MGHRA and CDR2 YSYEKL. V was shortened by 0 bases and J by 10 bases, with 15 bases between the two germline ends. The chain's CDR3 is CASSQESGGKAAFF. The DNA of the CDR3 is TGCGCCAGCAGCCAAGAATCCGGGGGAAAGGCAGCTTTCTTT.

The genes are TRBV5-6 and TRBJ1-1; D is possibly TRBD1 (5 bases). The length of the CDR3 is 11 residues. V was pared by 4 bases and J by 10 bases, with 11 bases between. Germline-derived CDR1 and CDR2 are SGHDT and YYEEEE. The CDR3, as DNA: TGTGCCAGCAGCCAAGGGGTCGGAGCTTTCTTT. Its protein is CASSQGVGAFF.

The chain links TRBV3-1 (or the pseudogene TRBV3-2) to TRBJ2-3; 8 positions match TRBD2. CDR1 and CDR2 from the germline V gene are LGHDT and YNNKEL (reference sequence). V shed 2 bases and J 2 bases; nucleotides not matched to a gene: 6. The CDR3 runs to 16 residues. In nucleotides, the CDR3 is TGTGCCAGCAGCCAACCAGCGCGGGGGGCCACAGATACGCAGTATTTT. Translated, it gives CASSQPARGATDTQYF.

The chain employs TRBV28 and TRBJ1-1, with D possibly TRBD1 on 6 matching bases. The germline V gene has CDR1 MDHEN and CDR2 SYDVKM. The ends were cut back, 8 bases at V and 7 bases at J, with 8 bases in the middle. This CDR3 has 10 amino acids. CDR3 coding DNA: TGTGCCAGCGCAGGGGATGAAGCTTTCTTT. Its protein product is CASAGDEAFF.

The chain recombines TRBV7-2 with TRBJ1-6, with D possibly being TRBD1 (5 bases). Germline assignment: CDR1 SGHTA and CDR2 FQGNSA. The CDR3 has 12 residues. V dropped 2 bases and J dropped 14 bases, with 10 bases sitting between them. The CDR3: CASSLSGGTLHF. The CDR3 nucleotides are TGTGCCAGCAGCTTATCCGGGGGTACCCTCCACTTT.

The chain is built from TRBV24-1 and TRBJ2-1, with a tentative D call TRBD1 (5 bases). The germline gives CDR1 KGHDR, CDR2 SFDVKD. V was trimmed by 9 bases and J by 4 bases, leaving 18 bases between them. The CDR3 is 15 amino acids. The DNA for the CDR3 is TGTGCCACCTCTATACCAGGTGACAGATACAATGAGCAGTTCTTC. Translated, it gives CATSIPGDRYNEQFF.

This chain joins TRBV28 and TRBJ1-3; 8 nucleotides agree with TRBD1. The CDR3 is 14 amino acids. CDR1 is MDHEN, CDR2 SYDVKM, per germline. V gave up 6 bases and J gave up 5 bases; unmatched junction bases: 6. CDR3 nucleotide sequence: TGTGCCAGCAGAGCTCAGGGGGCAAGAAACACCATATATTTT. This gives the protein CASRAQGARNTIYF. The entire variable domain, with the rest obtained from reference TRBV28 and TRBJ1-3, is as follows: DVKVTQSSRYLVKRTGEKVFLECVQDMDHENMFWYRQDPGLGLRLIYFSYDVKMKEKGDIPEGYSVSREKKERFSLILESASTNQTSMYLCASRAQGARNTIYFGEGSWLTVV.

Details on this clone: The same CDR3 arises from other DNA sequences in this sample as well. This sequence joins TRBV18 and TRBJ1-4; 8 positions match TRBD1. CDR3 length: 14 amino acids. V trimming: 2 bases; J trimming: 8 bases; junction bases outside the gene matches: 4. The germline gives CDR1 KGHSH, CDR2 LQKENI. The CDR3 sequence: CASSPGQGGEKLFF. In DNA form, the CDR3 reads TGTGCCAGCTCACCAGGACAGGGAGGGGAAAAACTGTTTTTT.

This chain uses TRBV2 with TRBJ1-6, with a tentative D call TRBD1 (5 bases). CDR1 and CDR2 from the germline V gene are SNHLY and FYNNEI. This CDR3 has 12 residues. Trimming pared 6 bases from V and 10 bases from J, leaving 10 bases between. CDR3 nucleotide sequence: TGTGCCAGCAGCGGGGGTTACTCACCCCTCCACTTT. Its protein product is CASSGGYSPLHF.

The V and J genes are TRBV24-1 and TRBJ1-2; a weak D match, TRBD1 (6 bases). Per the germline V gene, CDR1 is KGHDR and CDR2 is SFDVKD. Trimming stripped 2 bases from V and 6 bases from J, with 12 bases between. CDR3 length equals 14 residues. This chain's CDR3 is CATSDSGTPDGYTF. Written as DNA, the CDR3 is TGTGCCACCAGTGATTCCGGGACACCCGATGGCTACACCTTC.

This clone was detected a few times. The genes are TRBV5-1 and TRBJ1-5; 8 bases line up with TRBD1. V lost 0 bases and J lost 2; bases outside the gene matches: 1. Germline-derived CDR1 and CDR2 are SGHRS and YFSETQ. This CDR3 is built from 15 residues. CDR3 sequence reads: CASSLEGQGNQPQHF. In DNA form, the CDR3 reads TGCGCCAGCAGCTTGGAGGGACAGGGCAATCAGCCCCAGCATTTT. Full variable domain (rest looked up from reference TRBV5-1 and TRBJ1-5): KAGVTQTPRYLIKTRGQQVTLSCSPISGHRSVSWYQQTPGQGLQFLFEYFSETQRNKGNFPGRFSGRQFSNSRSEMNVSTLELGDSALYLCASSLEGQGNQPQHFGDGTRLSIL.

This clone was seen once. This chain joins TRBV11-2 and TRBJ1-2; a possible D gene is TRBD1 (6 bases). CDR1 is SGHAT and CDR2 is FQNNGV in the germline V gene. The CDR3 spans 17 residues. Trimming stripped 5 bases from V and 2 bases from J, with 21 bases between. CDR3 region: CASSPLTGYKSNYGYTF. CDR3 DNA sequence: TGTGCCAGCAGCCCCCTTACAGGGTACAAATCGAACTATGGCTACACCTTC.